This TCR beta chain stems from a study of beta chain features in type 1 diabetes. Points from the study as a whole: Shortening of TCRB CDR3s, moderate but significant, appeared in all four CD4+ subsets of Type 1 diabetes patients.

The table lists this clone with a few counts. Antigen unknown. TCRB transcripts that were expressed got sequenced, as all of the isolated RNA had been reverse transcribed. Sequencing was performed with immunoSEQ multiplex PCR; in TCRdb, only in-frame clones are kept and a portion is missing. This table has around 280,000 clones, about 15% appearing once. The CDR3 has 15 amino acids. CDR1 and CDR2 (germline): SGHAT, FQNNGV. The J segment lost 5 bases and the V segment lost 5 bases, leaving 8 bases of the junction unmatched. Sequencing used naive CD4+ T cells from blood. The chain employs TRBV11-2 and TRBJ2-3; 9 bases match TRBD2. The TCR was taken from a young man with type 1 diabetes. The CDR3 DNA follows: TGTGCCAGCAGCCTTCTGGCGGGAGGGGGAGATACGCAGTATTTT. This sequence encodes CASSLLAGGGDTQYF.